The next 14 T cell receptor beta chains were all read from a single sample in a study of blood T cell repertoires in COVID-19. The repertoire was sequenced with immunoSEQ multiplex PCR; TCRdb's copy has only in-frame clones and lacks some. The sample lists fewer than 350,000 clones; roughly 93% were seen once. Input material: PBMCs or T cells enriched from blood (not recorded which). Receptors originate from a woman aged 40 to 55 with acute COVID-19.

Turning to this clone: A read error may produce the germline difference seen at one junction end. The J gene is TRBJ1-6, the V gene TRBV11-2; D ambiguous. This CDR3 comprises 14 residues. Germline V lookup: CDR1 SGHAT, CDR2 FQNNGV. The DNA for the CDR3 is TGTGCCAGCAGCTCAACTACCCCCAATTCGCCCCTCCACTTT. It specifies CASSSTTPNSPLHF.

This clone has just one count. The chain uses TRBV28 and TRBJ1-2; D is unresolved. With 2 bases removed from V and 0 bases from J, the gap between germline ends came to 16 bases. CDR3 length equals 17 residues. The germline V gene encodes CDR1 MDHEN and CDR2 SYDVKM. CDR3 nucleotide sequence: TGTGCCAGCAGTTTAGTGGGTGCGGGGAAAGCTAACTATGGCTACACCTTC. Its translation is CASSLVGAGKANYGYTF.

The chain links TRBV7-2 to TRBJ2-3, with D uncertain. Per germline, CDR1 SGHTA and CDR2 FQGNSA. The CDR3 length is 13 residues. Trimming stripped 1 base from V and 5 bases from J, with 7 bases between. CDR3 sequence: CASSLDRVDTQYF. For the CDR3, the DNA is TGTGCCAGCAGCTTAGATCGGGTAGATACGCAGTATTTT.

This rearrangement joins TRBV7-2 to TRBJ2-7; D may be TRBD2 (5 bases). Germline V gene sequence: CDR1 SGHTA, CDR2 FQGNSA. The CDR3 extends over 15 amino acids. V was shortened by 0 bases and J by 3 bases, with 12 bases between the two germline ends. CDR3 DNA: TGTGCCAGCAGCTTAGCGTTTAGCGTGAACTACGAGCAGTACTTC. Translation: CASSLAFSVNYEQYF.

The rearrangement uses TRBV12-5 and TRBJ2-5, with 9 bases matching TRBD2. The J segment lost 5 bases and the V segment lost 0 bases, leaving 13 bases of the junction unmatched. Germline lookup yields CDR1 LGHNT and CDR2 FRNRAP. This CDR3 region has 18 residues. The CDR3 DNA reads TGTGCTAGTGGTTTGGTACGACCGGGTGCGGGAGGGCTGGAGACCCAGTACTTC. It translates to CASGLVRPGAGGLETQYF. Drawing the rest from reference TRBV12-5 and TRBJ2-5, the complete variable domain is DARVTQTPRHKVTEMGQEVTMRCQPILGHNTVFWYRQTMMQGLELLAYFRNRAPLDDSGMPKDRFSAEMPDATLATLKIQPSEPRDSAVYFCASGLVRPGAGGLETQYFGPGTRLLVL.

The V gene is TRBV14, the J gene TRBJ1-2, with 10 bases aligning to TRBD1. J lost 5 bases, V lost 4 bases, and 7 bases had no gene match. The germline V gene encodes CDR1 SGHDN and CDR2 FVKESK. This CDR3 region has 15 residues. The CDR3 sequence: CASSPVGTGVYGYTF. CDR3 in DNA: TGTGCCAGCAGCCCAGTTGGGACAGGGGTATATGGCTACACCTTC.

V usage is TRBV11-2 and J usage is TRBJ2-7; 7 bases map to TRBD1. Germline lookup yields CDR1 SGHAT and CDR2 FQNNGV. Trimming cost V 5 bases and J 2 bases; bases outside gene matches: 9. This CDR3 is 15 amino acids long. This CDR3 reads CASSLDGQATYEQYF. The CDR3 coding sequence is TGTGCCAGCAGCCTCGACGGACAGGCAACCTACGAGCAGTACTTC.

This chain joins TRBV7-9 and TRBJ2-1; TRBD1 matches 7 bases. The V gene end was trimmed by 4 bases and the J gene end by 0 bases; junction bases not matched to a gene: 6. The germline V gene has CDR1 SEHNR and CDR2 FQNEAQ (reference sequence). CDR3 length: 16 amino acids. The CDR3 reads CASSSRQGNSYNEQFF. The CDR3 nucleotides are TGTGCCAGCAGCTCGAGACAGGGAAACTCCTACAATGAGCAGTTCTTC.

Here the CDR3 reads CATSGRTNEKLFF. The CDR3 DNA follows: TGTGCCACCAGCGGTAGAACTAATGAAAAACTGTTTTTT. This rearrangement joins TRBV15 to TRBJ1-4; D unresolved. CDR3 length: 13 residues. V shed 5 bases and J shed 1 base, with 5 bases lying between them. CDR1 is LNHNV, CDR2 YYDKDF, per germline (reference sequence).

V usage is TRBV9 and J usage is TRBJ1-4; no firm D call. V was trimmed by 4 bases and J by 6 bases, leaving 13 bases between them. The germline gives CDR1 SGDLS, CDR2 YYNGEE. The CDR3 consists of 14 residues. The CDR3 reads CASSPALLDEKLFF. The DNA of the CDR3 is TGTGCCAGCAGCCCTGCGTTGCTTGATGAAAAACTGTTTTTT. Combining the CDR3 with reference TRBV9 and TRBJ1-4 gives the whole variable domain DSGVTQTPKHLITATGQRVTLRCSPRSGDLSVYWYQQSLDQGLQFLIQYYNGEERAKGNILERFSAQQFPDLHSELNLSSLELGDSALYFCASSPALLDEKLFFGSGTQLSVL.

The gene calls are TRBV29-1 and TRBJ1-5; D gene unclear. The V end was cut by 4 bases, the J end by 0 bases, with 22 bases between. Germline CDR1 is SQVTM and CDR2 is ANQGSEA. This CDR3 contains 18 residues. CDR3 in amino acids: CSVVLVYPGKGSNQPQHF. CDR3 DNA: TGCAGCGTTGTCTTAGTCTATCCGGGAAAGGGTAGCAATCAGCCCCAGCATTTT.

V gene TRBV7-2 combines with J gene TRBJ2-5, with TRBD2 matching over 7 bases. Germline CDR1 SGHTA, CDR2 FQGNSA. Trimming took 5 bases from V and 2 from J; bases not matched to a gene: 11. This CDR3 contains 16 residues. Written as DNA, the CDR3 is TGTGCCAGCAGCCCCCCTGGGGTAGCGGGTCAAGAGACCCAGTACTTC. Translation gives CASSPPGVAGQETQYF.

The rearrangement links TRBV19 to TRBJ1-2; 11 bases are shared with TRBD1. CDR3 length equals 12 residues. Per the germline V gene, CDR1 is LNHDA and CDR2 is SQIVND (reference sequence). After removal of 8 bases from V and 6 bases from J, the junction contained 2 bases not matched to a gene. CDR3 DNA sequence: TGTGCCAGTGGACAGGGGGCAAATGGCTACACCTTC. This sequence encodes CASGQGANGYTF.

The chain recombines TRBV24-1 with TRBJ1-2; possible D gene TRBD1, 5 bases. Trimming left V 3 bases short and J 10 bases short, with 20 bases between. The CDR3 has 15 amino acids. The germline CDR1 and CDR2 sequences are KGHDR and SFDVKD. The CDR3 sequence is CATSDARRPGDVYTF. CDR3 in DNA: TGTGCCACCAGTGATGCCCGGAGGCCGGGGGATGTCTACACCTTC.